The present entry profiles one TCR beta chain with its context. Data came from immunoSEQ multiplex PCR; TCRdb stores just in-frame clones and leaves some out. The data contain 400,000 to 450,000 clones, about 87% of them seen just once; the ten biggest clones take up 10% to 15%. Followed over time, Seattle patients had been enrolled while infection was active. The CDR3 sequence is 13 residues long. Germline-derived CDR1 and CDR2 are SQVTM and ANQGSEA. The V gene lost 2 bases and the J gene lost 6 bases, with 12 bases spanning the gap. The record originates from a study of blood T cell repertoires in COVID-19.

Source material: peripheral blood. The sequence derives from a woman between 45 and 65 years old with COVID-19, enrolled during active disease. The V and J genes are TRBV29-1 and TRBJ2-3; no firm D call. The CDR3 DNA sequence: TGCAGCGTTGAAATACTTCCCACGGATACGCAGTATTTT. Translating it yields CSVEILPTDTQYF.